The clone carrying this TCR beta chain was seen ten or more times. TCRdb independently ran MiXCR on the RT-PCR reads; one entry per CDR3 protein. The sample contains fewer than 800,000 distinct CDR3 sequences, approximately 14% of which appear only once. Unmatched junction bases numbered 1, after V lost 0 bases and J lost 0 bases. The germline V gene has CDR1 MNHEY and CDR2 SMNVEV (reference sequence). The CDR3 covers 15 residues. The V and J genes are TRBV27 and TRBJ2-7, with 8 bases identical to TRBD2. The receptor's source is a female donor in good health, serving as a healthy control. Sequenced material: memory CD4+ T cells from blood. The CDR3: CASSLSSGSSYEQYF. The CDR3 DNA reads as TGTGCCAGCAGTTTATCAAGCGGGAGCTCCTACGAGCAGTACTTC.